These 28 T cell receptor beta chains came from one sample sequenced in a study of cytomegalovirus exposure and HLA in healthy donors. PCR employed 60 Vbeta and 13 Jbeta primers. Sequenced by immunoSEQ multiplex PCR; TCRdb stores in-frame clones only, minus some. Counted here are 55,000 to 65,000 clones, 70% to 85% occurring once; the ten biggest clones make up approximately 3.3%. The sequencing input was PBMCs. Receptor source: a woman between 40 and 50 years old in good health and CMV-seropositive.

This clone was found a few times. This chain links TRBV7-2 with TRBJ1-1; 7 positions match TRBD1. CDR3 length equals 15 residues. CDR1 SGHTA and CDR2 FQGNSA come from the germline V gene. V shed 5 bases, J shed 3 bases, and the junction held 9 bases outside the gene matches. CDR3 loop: CASSGRGDDYTEAFF. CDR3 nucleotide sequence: TGTGCCAGCAGCGGCAGGGGGGACGACTACACTGAAGCTTTCTTT.

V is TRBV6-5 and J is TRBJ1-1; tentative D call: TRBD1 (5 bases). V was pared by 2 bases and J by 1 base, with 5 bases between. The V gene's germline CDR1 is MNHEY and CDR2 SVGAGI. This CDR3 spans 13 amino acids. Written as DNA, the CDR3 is TGTGCCAGCAGTTACAGGGGGAACACTGAAGCTTTCTTT. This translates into CASSYRGNTEAFF.

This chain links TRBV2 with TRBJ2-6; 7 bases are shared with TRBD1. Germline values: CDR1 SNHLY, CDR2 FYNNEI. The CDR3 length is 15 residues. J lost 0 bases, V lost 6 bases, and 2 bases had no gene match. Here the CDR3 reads CASRAGGSGANVLTF. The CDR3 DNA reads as TGTGCCAGCAGGGCAGGGGGCTCTGGGGCCAACGTCCTGACTTTC.

CDR3 residues: CASSTIQGSGGQPQHF. CDR3 in DNA: TGTGCCAGCAGCACAATACAGGGAAGTGGGGGTCAGCCCCAGCATTTT. V and J are TRBV7-9 and TRBJ1-5, with a weak D call TRBD1 (6 bases). This CDR3 has 16 amino acids. The germline CDR1 and CDR2 sequences are SEHNR and FQNEAQ (reference sequence). V lost 5 bases and J lost 6, with 20 bases in between.

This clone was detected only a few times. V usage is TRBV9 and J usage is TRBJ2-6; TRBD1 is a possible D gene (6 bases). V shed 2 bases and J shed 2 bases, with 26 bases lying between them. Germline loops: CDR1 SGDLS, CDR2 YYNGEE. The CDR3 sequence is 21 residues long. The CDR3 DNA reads TGTGCCAGCAGCGTCGCCGACCCTACAGGGCTGGCTGCAGCTGGGGCCAACGTCCTGACTTTC. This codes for CASSVADPTGLAAAGANVLTF.

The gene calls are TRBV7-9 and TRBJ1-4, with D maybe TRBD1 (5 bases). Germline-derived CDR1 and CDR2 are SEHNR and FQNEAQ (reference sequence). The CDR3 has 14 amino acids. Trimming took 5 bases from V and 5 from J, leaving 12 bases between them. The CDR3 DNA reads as TGTGCCAGCAGCGGCACAGGCTTAAATGAAAAACTGTTTTTT. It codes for CASSGTGLNEKLFF.

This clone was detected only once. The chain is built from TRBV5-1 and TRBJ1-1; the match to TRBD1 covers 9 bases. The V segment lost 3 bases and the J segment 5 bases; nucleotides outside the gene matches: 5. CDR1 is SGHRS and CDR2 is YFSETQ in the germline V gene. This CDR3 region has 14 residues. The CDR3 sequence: CASSYRGRETEAFF. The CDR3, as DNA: TGCGCCAGCAGCTACAGGGGGCGTGAGACTGAAGCTTTCTTT.

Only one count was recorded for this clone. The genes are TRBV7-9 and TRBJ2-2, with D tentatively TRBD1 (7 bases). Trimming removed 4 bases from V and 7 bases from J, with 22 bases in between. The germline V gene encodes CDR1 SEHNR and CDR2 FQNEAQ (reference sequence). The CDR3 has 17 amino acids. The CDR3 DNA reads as TGTGCCAGCAGCTCTAGAGGGGCCAGGGGGGCCTACGGGGAGCTGTTTTTT. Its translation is CASSSRGARGAYGELFF.

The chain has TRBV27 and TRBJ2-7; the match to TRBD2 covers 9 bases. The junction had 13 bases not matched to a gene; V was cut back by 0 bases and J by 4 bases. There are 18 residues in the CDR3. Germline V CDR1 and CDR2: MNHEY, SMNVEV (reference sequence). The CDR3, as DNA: TGTGCCAGCAGTTTATCCCCCCCAGGGGCGGGGGGGACTTACGAGCAGTACTTC. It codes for CASSLSPPGAGGTYEQYF.

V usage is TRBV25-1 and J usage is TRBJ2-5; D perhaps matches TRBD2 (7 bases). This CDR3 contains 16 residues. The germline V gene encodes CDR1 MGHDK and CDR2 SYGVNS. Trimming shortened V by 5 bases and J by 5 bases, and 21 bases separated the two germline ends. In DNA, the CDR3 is TGTGCCAGCAGTCAAGGGGGGGGTTGGGGCTTGGAGACCCAGTACTTC. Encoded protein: CASSQGGGWGLETQYF. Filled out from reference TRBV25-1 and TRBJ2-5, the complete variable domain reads EADIYQTPRYLVIGTGKKITLECSQTMGHDKMYWYQQDPGMELHLIHYSYGVNSTEKGDLSSESTVSRIRTEHFPLTLESARPSHTSQYLCASSQGGGWGLETQYFGPGTRLLVL.

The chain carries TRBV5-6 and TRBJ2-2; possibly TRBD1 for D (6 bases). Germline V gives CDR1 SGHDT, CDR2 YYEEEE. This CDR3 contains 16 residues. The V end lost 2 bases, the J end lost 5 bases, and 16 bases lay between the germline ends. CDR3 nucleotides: TGTGCCAGCAGCTTTTATGGGGGCGCCCGTACCGGGGAGCTGTTTTTT. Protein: CASSFYGGARTGELFF.

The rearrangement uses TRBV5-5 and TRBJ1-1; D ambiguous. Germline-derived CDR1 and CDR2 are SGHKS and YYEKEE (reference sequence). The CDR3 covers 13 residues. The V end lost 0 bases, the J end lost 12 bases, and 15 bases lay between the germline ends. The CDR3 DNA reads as TGTGCCAGCAGCTTGGCTCGAAACGGGATGACTTTCTTT. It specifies CASSLARNGMTFF. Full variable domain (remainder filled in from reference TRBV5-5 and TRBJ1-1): DAGVTQSPTHLIKTRGQQVTLRCSPISGHKSVSWYQQVLGQGPQFIFQYYEKEERGRGNFPDRFSARQFPNYSSELNVNALLLGDSALYLCASSLARNGMTFFGQGTRLTVV.

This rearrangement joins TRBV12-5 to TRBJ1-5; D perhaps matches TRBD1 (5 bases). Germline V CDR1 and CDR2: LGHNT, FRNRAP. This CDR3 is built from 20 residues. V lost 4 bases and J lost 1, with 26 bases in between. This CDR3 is CASGWDWGRLPLGSNQPQHF. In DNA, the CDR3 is TGTGCTAGTGGTTGGGACTGGGGGAGGCTACCCTTAGGGAGCAATCAGCCCCAGCATTTT.

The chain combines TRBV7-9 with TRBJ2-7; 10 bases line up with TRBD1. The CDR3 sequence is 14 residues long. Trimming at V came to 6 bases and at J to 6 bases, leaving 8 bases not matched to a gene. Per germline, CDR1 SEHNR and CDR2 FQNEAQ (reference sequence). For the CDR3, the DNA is TGTGCCAGCAGTATAGGACAGGGGGGTGGCGAGCAGTACTTC. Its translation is CASSIGQGGGEQYF.

The CDR3 DNA is TGTGCCAGTAGTATCCCCGACTCAATAGATGGCTACACCTTC. It encodes CASSIPDSIDGYTF. The chain links TRBV19 to TRBJ1-2; D is uncertain. Germline CDR1 reads LNHDA; CDR2 reads SQIVND (reference sequence). This CDR3 has 14 residues. Trimming removed 3 bases at V and 6 bases at J, with 14 bases between.

CDR3 region: CASSYSGRPEAFF. DNA of the CDR3: TGTGCCAGCAGTTACTCGGGGAGGCCTGAAGCTTTCTTT. The chain has TRBV6-6 and TRBJ1-1; D unresolved. The CDR3 totals 13 residues. V lost 0 bases to trimming and J lost 6 bases, with 8 bases between them. Germline values: CDR1 MNHNY, CDR2 SVGAGI (reference sequence).

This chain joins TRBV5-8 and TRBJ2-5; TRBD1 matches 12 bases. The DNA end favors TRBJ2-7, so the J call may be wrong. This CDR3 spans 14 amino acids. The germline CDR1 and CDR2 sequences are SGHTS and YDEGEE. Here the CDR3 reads CASSLRDRGLEQYF. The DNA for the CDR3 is TGTGCCAGCAGCTTGAGGGACAGGGGGCTCGAGCAGTACTTC.

CDR3 coding DNA: TGTGCCAGTAGTTACACCATGAAGAACACTGAAGCTTTCTTT. Translation: CASSYTMKNTEAFF. The V and J genes are TRBV19 and TRBJ1-1; no firm D call. The CDR3 loop spans 14 amino acids. Looked up from germline, CDR1 is LNHDA and CDR2 is SQIVND (reference sequence). Trimming cost V 5 bases and J 1 base, with 11 bases left between them.

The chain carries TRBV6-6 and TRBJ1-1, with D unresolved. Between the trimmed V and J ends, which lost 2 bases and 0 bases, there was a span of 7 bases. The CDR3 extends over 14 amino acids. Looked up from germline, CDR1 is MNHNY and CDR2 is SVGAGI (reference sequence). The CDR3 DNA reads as TGTGCCAGCAGTTACGACGGGGTGAACACTGAAGCTTTCTTT. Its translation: CASSYDGVNTEAFF.

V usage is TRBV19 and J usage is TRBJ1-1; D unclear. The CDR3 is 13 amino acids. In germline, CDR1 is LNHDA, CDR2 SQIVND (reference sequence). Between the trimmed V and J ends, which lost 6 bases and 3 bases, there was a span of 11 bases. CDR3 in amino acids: CASRRRWDTEAFF. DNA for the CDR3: TGTGCCAGTAGGAGGAGGTGGGACACTGAAGCTTTCTTT.

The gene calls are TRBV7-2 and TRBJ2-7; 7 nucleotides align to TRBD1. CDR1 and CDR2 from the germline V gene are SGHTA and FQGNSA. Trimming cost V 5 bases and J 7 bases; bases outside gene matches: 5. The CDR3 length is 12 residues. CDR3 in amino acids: CASSITGEEQYF. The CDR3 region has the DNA TGTGCCAGCAGCATAACAGGGGAAGAGCAGTACTTC.

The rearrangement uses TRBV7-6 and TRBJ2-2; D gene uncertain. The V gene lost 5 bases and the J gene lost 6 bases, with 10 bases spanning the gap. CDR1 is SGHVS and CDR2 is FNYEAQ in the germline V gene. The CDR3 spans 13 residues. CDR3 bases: TGTGCCAGCAGCCCGCTACTCGCCGGGGAGCTGTTTTTT. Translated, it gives CASSPLLAGELFF.

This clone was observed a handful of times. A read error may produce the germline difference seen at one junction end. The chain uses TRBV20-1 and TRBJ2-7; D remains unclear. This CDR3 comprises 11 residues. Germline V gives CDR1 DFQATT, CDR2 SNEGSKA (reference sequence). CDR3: CSARGEAASVF. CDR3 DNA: TGCAGTGCTAGAGGAGAGGCTGCAAGCGTCTTC.

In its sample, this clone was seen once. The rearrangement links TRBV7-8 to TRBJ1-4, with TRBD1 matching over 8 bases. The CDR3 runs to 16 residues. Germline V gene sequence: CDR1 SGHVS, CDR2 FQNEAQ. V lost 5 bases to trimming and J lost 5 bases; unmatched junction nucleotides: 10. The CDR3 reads CASSPDRTGRNEKLFF. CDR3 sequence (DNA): TGTGCCAGCAGCCCCGACCGGACAGGGCGAAATGAAAAACTGTTTTTT.

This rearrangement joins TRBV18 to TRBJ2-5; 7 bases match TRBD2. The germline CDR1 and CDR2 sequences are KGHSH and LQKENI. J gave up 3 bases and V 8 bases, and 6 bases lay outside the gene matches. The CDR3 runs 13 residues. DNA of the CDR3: TGTGCCAGCCACGGGGGGAATGAAGAGACCCAGTACTTC. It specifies CASHGGNEETQYF.

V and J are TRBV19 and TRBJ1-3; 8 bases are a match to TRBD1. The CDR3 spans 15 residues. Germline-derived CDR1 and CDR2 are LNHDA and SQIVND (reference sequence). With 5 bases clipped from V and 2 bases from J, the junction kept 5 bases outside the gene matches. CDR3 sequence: CASSDGQGPGNTIYF. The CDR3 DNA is TGTGCCAGTAGTGACGGACAGGGCCCTGGAAACACCATATATTTT.

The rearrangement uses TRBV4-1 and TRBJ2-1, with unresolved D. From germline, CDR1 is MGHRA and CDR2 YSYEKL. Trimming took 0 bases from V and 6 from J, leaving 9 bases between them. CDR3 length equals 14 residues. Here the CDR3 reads CASSQEGASNEQFF. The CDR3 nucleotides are TGCGCCAGCAGCCAAGAAGGCGCTAGCAATGAGCAGTTCTTC.

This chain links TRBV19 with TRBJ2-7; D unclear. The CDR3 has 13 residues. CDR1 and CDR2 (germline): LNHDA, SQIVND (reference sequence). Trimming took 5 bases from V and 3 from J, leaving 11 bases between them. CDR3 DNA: TGTGCCAGTAGTGAGGAGAATTTCTACGAGCAGTACTTC. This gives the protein CASSEENFYEQYF.